The TCR beta chain described here comes from a study of breast tumors, draining lymph nodes, adjacent tissues. Findings and limits, study-wide: Luminal-like breast cancer showed significantly higher tumor–nontumor repertoire similarity than basal-like. Data only fit, rather than demonstrated, lymph node origin of most tumor T cells. Tumors had less TCR diversity than lymph nodes, more than nontumor tissue. The data were judged consistent with most tumor T cells coming from lymph node and expanding in tumor.

This clonotype was found many times. Its specificity is not known. Breast cancer patients provided tissue from their axillary draining lymph nodes. TCRdb fed the multiplex PCR reads into MiXCR, producing one record per CDR3 protein. Among 85,000 to 120,000 distinct CDR3 sequences listed, less than 40% were seen once. CDR3 length: 15 amino acids. Trimming removed 5 bases at V and 0 bases at J, with 11 bases between. CDR1 SGHAT and CDR2 FQNNGV come from the germline V gene. V usage is TRBV11-2 and J usage is TRBJ1-5; D is uncertain. The receptor comes from a female donor with breast cancer. Some clones in this sample may be carry-over from other donors' samples. Sequencing was performed on axillary lymph node tissue. The CDR3 loop reads CASSPGAHSNQPQHF. The CDR3 DNA reads TGTGCCAGCAGCCCGGGAGCTCATAGCAATCAGCCCCAGCATTTT.